This T cell receptor beta chain was found in a study of shared clonotypes between healthy human individuals. Whole-study findings and limits: Blood alone was sampled, and tissue repertoires likely differ.

Trimming removed 0 bases at V and 4 bases at J, with 22 bases between. Germline lookup yields CDR1 LNHNV and CDR2 YYDKDF (reference sequence). CDR3 length equals 18 residues. Some 90 million PBMCs went into genomic DNA for unsorted samples. Around 31,000 T cell genomes, or roughly 300 ng DNA, went into unsorted PBMC replicate PCRs. Unsorted PBMC DNA went through sequencing on ten immunoSEQ deep assay plates. The repertoire was sequenced with immunoSEQ multiplex PCR; TCRdb's copy has only in-frame clones and lacks some. The sample has 450,000 to 500,000 clones, about 85% seen once. This clone was picked up many times. Its antigen is not identified. At the DNA level, this CDR3 is encoded by other sequences in the same sample as well.

The J gene is TRBJ2-7, the V gene TRBV15; D ambiguous. The origin of this receptor is a woman aged 40 to 50 in good health. Some clones in this sample may be carry-over from other donors' samples. Sample: PBMCs. In nucleotides, the CDR3 is TGTGCCACCAGCAGAGATTCCTCCGCTCCCAATAGGGTATACGAGCAGTACTTC. This codes for CATSRDSSAPNRVYEQYF.